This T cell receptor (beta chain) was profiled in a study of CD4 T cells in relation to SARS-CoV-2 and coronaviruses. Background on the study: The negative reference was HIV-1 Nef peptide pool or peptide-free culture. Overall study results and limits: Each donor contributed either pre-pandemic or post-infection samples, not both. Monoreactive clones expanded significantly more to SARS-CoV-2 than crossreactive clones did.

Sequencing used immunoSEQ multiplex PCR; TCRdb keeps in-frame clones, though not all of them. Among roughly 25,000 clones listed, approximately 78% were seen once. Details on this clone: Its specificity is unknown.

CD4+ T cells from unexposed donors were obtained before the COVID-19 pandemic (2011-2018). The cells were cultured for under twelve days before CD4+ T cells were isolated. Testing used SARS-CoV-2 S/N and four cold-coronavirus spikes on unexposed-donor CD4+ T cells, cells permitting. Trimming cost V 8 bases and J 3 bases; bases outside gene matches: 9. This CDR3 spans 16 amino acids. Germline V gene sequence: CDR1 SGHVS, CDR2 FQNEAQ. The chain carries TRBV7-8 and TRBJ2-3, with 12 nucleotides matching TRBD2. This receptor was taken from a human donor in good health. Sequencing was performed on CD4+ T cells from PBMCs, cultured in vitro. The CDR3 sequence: CASGGSTSGSTDTQYF. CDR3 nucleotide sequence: TGTGCCAGCGGGGGTTCGACTAGCGGGAGTACAGATACGCAGTATTTT.